The clone carrying this T cell receptor (delta chain) has a handful of counts. TCRdb records a much larger clone's protein for this DNA, with a difference at residue 7 that likely arises from a read error; the protein given is the translation of the DNA. The data derive from a study of γδ T cells in repeated Plasmodium falciparum infection. Across the whole study: Donors were malaria-exposed Malian children or age- and gender-matched Australian children.

Each sorted gammadelta sample had TRG and TRD chains sequenced. TCRdb called clones from the multiplex PCR reads again using CATT. Counted here are 75,000 to 95,000 delta-chain clones, 0.75% to 1% occurring once; the ten biggest clones make up around 9.6%. Gammadelta T cells were flow-sorted from PBMC into Vgamma9/Vdelta2+ and Vdelta2-negative populations for bulk analysis. After removal of 0 bases from V and 2 bases from J, the junction contained 37 bases not matched to a gene. Germline CDR1 TSWWSYY, CDR2 QGS. The CDR3 totals 28 residues. The receptor's source is a pool of human donors (malaria-infected and uninfected, not separated). The chain recombines TRDV1 with TRDJ1, with 12 bases matching TRDD3. The sample taken for sequencing was gamma-delta T cells from blood. The CDR3 region has the DNA TGTGCTCTTGGGGAACTAGCGGGCTTCCTGGATCAGGTCTGGGGGATACGCTGGAGAACGCCGTTTACCGATAAACTCATCTTT. This gives the protein CALGELAGFLDQVWGIRWRTPFTDKLIF.